This TCR beta chain was profiled in a study of T cell changes during pregnancy in multiple sclerosis. The ends were cut back, 5 bases at V and 3 bases at J, with 17 bases in the middle. Per germline, CDR1 MDHEN and CDR2 SYDVKM. The CDR3 runs 15 residues. The table came from immunoSEQ multiplex PCR; TCRdb's copy has only in-frame clones and leaves some out. Here the sample spans 85,000 to 110,000 clones, around nine tenths being singletons. The TCR sequence derives from a female donor with multiple sclerosis, enrolled in a pregnancy study. The rearrangement links TRBV28 to TRBJ2-7; possible D gene TRBD1, 6 bases. Sequenced here: peripheral blood, sampled after pregnancy. CDR3 sequence reads: CASSPLGTPRYEQYF. The CDR3 nucleotides read TGTGCCAGCAGTCCTCTCGGGACACCCCGCTACGAGCAGTACTTC.